The following is a T cell receptor (beta chain) sequence with its context. Its matching antigen is unknown. This CDR3 comprises 15 residues. Unmatched junction bases numbered 10, after V lost 6 bases and J lost 4 bases. Germline-derived CDR1 and CDR2 are MNHEY and SMNVEV (reference sequence). The unexposed donors gave CD4+ T cells in 2011-2018, prior to COVID-19. After approximately 10 days of culture, CD4+ T cells were isolated. Testing used SARS-CoV-2 S/N and four cold-coronavirus spikes on unexposed-donor CD4+ T cells, cells permitting. Assay: immunoSEQ multiplex PCR; the TCRdb copy retains only in-frame clones and omits some. Here the sample spans about 30,000 clones, approximately 79% being singletons. This record belongs to a study of CD4 T cells in relation to SARS-CoV-2 and coronaviruses. Study-wide context: TCR beta CDR3s were sequenced after approximately ten-day antigen culture of PBMCs. Study-level points and caveats: Samples before the pandemic and after infection were not matched within any donor.

This sequence was found in a human donor in good health. V is TRBV27 and J is TRBJ2-7; TRBD1 agrees at 9 bases. Sequencing was carried out using CD4+ T cells from PBMCs, cultured in vitro. The CDR3 DNA sequence: TGTGCCAGCAGCCTCTCCGGGACAGGGATGTACGAGCAGTACTTC. Translation: CASSLSGTGMYEQYF.